Listed below are T cell receptor beta chains from one sample, sequenced in a study of shared T cell receptors in the human thymus. The protocol was immunoSEQ multiplex PCR, while the TCRdb copy is restricted to in-frame clones and leaves out a portion. The repertoire has roughly 500,000 clones, about 84% of them found once; the top ten carry more than 0.01%. These data are also associated with another study on human thymus T cells.

The sequencing input was thymocytes. These receptors were collected from a boy under three years old with a congenital heart defect. CDR3s include the opening cysteine and the closing phenylalanine or tryptophan. A D gene is named only where the DNA matches it firmly. Rows may omit the clone size; those that give it use once, few, many or a size class.

D	V	J	size	DNA	CDR3
TRBD2	TRBV12-5	TRBJ2-7	.	TGTGCTAGTGGTTTGGACCTAGCGGCCTCCTACGAGCAGTACTTC	CASGLDLAASYEQYF
.	TRBV6-5	TRBJ2-7	.	TGTGCCAGCAGTCTACAGGGAGCGCTCTACGAGCAGTACTTC	CASSLQGALYEQYF
TRBD2	TRBV29-1	TRBJ2-3	.	TGCAGCGTTAATTGTTGGGTAGCGGGAGGCACAGATACGCAGTATTTT	CSVNCWVAGGTDTQYF
.	TRBV14	TRBJ2-7	few	TGTGCCAGCAGCGGTACTCGGGGTAACGGGTACTACGAGCAGTACTTC	CASSGTRGNGYYEQYF
TRBD1	TRBV5-1	TRBJ2-1	.	TGCGCCAGCAGCGATACGACAGGGGGGTCCTACAATGAGCAGTTCTTC	CASSDTTGGSYNEQFF
TRBD2	TRBV4-3	TRBJ2-1	.	TGCGCCAGCAGCCAAGAAGGGTTGGTGGTCGCGGGAGGGCTCAATGAGCAGTTCTTC	CASSQEGLVVAGGLNEQFF
TRBD2	TRBV14	TRBJ2-1	.	TGTGCCAGCAGCCAAGATAGCGGGAGCCCAGACAATGAGCAGTTCTTC	CASSQDSGSPDNEQFF
.	TRBV5-1	TRBJ1-1	once	TGCGCCAGCAGCTTTCGGCACTACAACGTATGCACTGAAGCTTTCTTT	CASSFRHYNVCTEAFF
.	TRBV27	TRBJ2-5	once	TGTGCCAGCGCCAGCCAAGAGACCCAGTACTTC	CASASQETQYF
.	TRBV9	TRBJ2-7	.	TGTGCCAGCAGCGCCGAGAATCGGGGGACGTACGAGCAGTACTTC	CASSAENRGTYEQYF
TRBD1	TRBV2	TRBJ1-2	few	TGTGCCAGCAGTGTATGGGACAGAGGCAAGGGTGGCTACACCTTC	CASSVWDRGKGGYTF
.	TRBV27	TRBJ2-7	once	TGTGCCAGCAGTTTATGGTCAGGAAGCTCCTACGAGCAGTACTTC	CASSLWSGSSYEQYF
TRBD2	TRBV30	TRBJ2-7	.	TGTGCCTGGAGGACTAGCGGATCATCCTACGAGCAGTACTTC	CAWRTSGSSYEQYF
.	TRBV27	TRBJ2-7	.	TGTGCCAGCAGGACCAGGGGTTATCCCTACGAGCAGTACTTC	CASRTRGYPYEQYF
TRBD2	TRBV4-2	TRBJ2-7	.	TGTGCCAGCAGCCAACCCCGGACTAGCGGGGGACGGGAGCAGTACTTC	CASSQPRTSGGREQYF
.	TRBV7-9	TRBJ2-7	few	TGTGCCAGCAGCTTAGCGGGCAGTCGTTCCTACGAGCAGTACTTC	CASSLAGSRSYEQYF
TRBD2	TRBV4-3	TRBJ2-1	.	TGCGCCAGCAGCCAAGAGAGGGCGGGAGAAGGGAATGAGCAGTTCTTC	CASSQERAGEGNEQFF
.	TRBV28	TRBJ2-3	.	TGTGCCAGCAGTCCAAACCGGGGGAACTTGACGGATACGCAGTATTTT	CASSPNRGNLTDTQYF
TRBD2	TRBV6-4	TRBJ2-2	.	TGTGCCAGTTCCGGGACTAGCGAATCCGGGGAGCTGTTTTTT	CASSGTSESGELFF
.	TRBV2	TRBJ2-1	.	TGTGCCAGCAGCACCCCATTTAGCTCCTACAATGAGCAGTTCTTC	CASSTPFSSYNEQFF
.	TRBV28	TRBJ2-1	.	TGTGCCAGCATAGAGGCGGGATATAGTGATGAGCAGTTCTTC	CASIEAGYSDEQFF
TRBD1	TRBV28	TRBJ1-1	.	TGTGCCAGCAGTTTAGGACAGGTCGAAGCTTTCTTT	CASSLGQVEAFF
TRBD2	TRBV9	TRBJ2-3	.	TGTGCCAGCAGCGTAGGAGCGGGAGCAGATACGCAGTATTTT	CASSVGAGADTQYF
.	TRBV9	TRBJ1-1	.	TGTGCCAGCAGCTCCGCACACGCTAACACTGAAGCTTTCTTT	CASSSAHANTEAFF
TRBD1	TRBV15	TRBJ2-7	.	TGTGCCACCAGCCAGGACAGGGACTACGAGCAGTACTTC	CATSQDRDYEQYF
TRBD1	TRBV5-6	TRBJ2-1	.	TGTGCCAGCAGCCCGAGGACAGGAGACTCCTACAATGAGCAGTTCTTC	CASSPRTGDSYNEQFF
.	TRBV5-1	TRBJ2-1	once	TGCGCCAGCACCGACAGGACCCGCGCCCTGAGAGGATACAATGAGCAGTTCTTC	CASTDRTRALRGYNEQFF
TRBD1	TRBV5-5	TRBJ1-4	.	TGTGCCAGCAGCCCCCAACCGGGACAGGGGGCGTGGGAAAAACTGTTTTTT	CASSPQPGQGAWEKLFF
.	TRBV19	TRBJ2-5	.	TGTGCCAGTAGTCGAGAGCGGATCTCAAAGGAGACCCAGTACTTC	CASSRERISKETQYF
.	TRBV5-1	TRBJ1-1	few	TGCGCCAGCAGCTTGGTATCGGACACTGAAGCTTTCTTT	CASSLVSDTEAFF
.	TRBV7-9	TRBJ2-7	.	TGTGCCAGCAGCCCTCCTGCGGGGACCACCTACGAGCAGTACTTC	CASSPPAGTTYEQYF
TRBD2	TRBV4-3	TRBJ2-1	.	TGCGCCAGCAGCCAAAAGTTGTGCGGGAGGTACTCCTACAATGAGCAGTTCTTC	CASSQKLCGRYSYNEQFF
.	TRBV6-1	TRBJ1-2	.	TGTGCCAGCAGGCCGGGACCGGAGGGCTGTGGCTACACCTTC	CASRPGPEGCGYTF